This TCR beta chain was captured in a study of blood T cell repertoires in COVID-19. V was pared by 3 bases and J by 4 bases, with 12 bases between. The CDR3 has 14 amino acids. Germline-derived CDR1 and CDR2 are SGHTA and FQGNSA. Clones were sequenced by immunoSEQ multiplex PCR, and TCRdb holds only the in-frame ones, with some missing. This sample carries 390,000 or so clones, 80% to 85% of them seen once, and the ten largest clones take approximately 5%. There are a few counts of this clone. The TCR sequence derives from a woman aged 45-65 years who had recovered from COVID-19. The rearrangement links TRBV7-2 to TRBJ1-1; D may be TRBD1 (5 bases). Sample: PBMCs or T cells enriched from blood (not recorded which). This CDR3 reads CASSFGGVSTEAFF. CDR3 bases: TGTGCCAGCAGCTTTGGGGGGGTGTCCACTGAAGCTTTCTTT.